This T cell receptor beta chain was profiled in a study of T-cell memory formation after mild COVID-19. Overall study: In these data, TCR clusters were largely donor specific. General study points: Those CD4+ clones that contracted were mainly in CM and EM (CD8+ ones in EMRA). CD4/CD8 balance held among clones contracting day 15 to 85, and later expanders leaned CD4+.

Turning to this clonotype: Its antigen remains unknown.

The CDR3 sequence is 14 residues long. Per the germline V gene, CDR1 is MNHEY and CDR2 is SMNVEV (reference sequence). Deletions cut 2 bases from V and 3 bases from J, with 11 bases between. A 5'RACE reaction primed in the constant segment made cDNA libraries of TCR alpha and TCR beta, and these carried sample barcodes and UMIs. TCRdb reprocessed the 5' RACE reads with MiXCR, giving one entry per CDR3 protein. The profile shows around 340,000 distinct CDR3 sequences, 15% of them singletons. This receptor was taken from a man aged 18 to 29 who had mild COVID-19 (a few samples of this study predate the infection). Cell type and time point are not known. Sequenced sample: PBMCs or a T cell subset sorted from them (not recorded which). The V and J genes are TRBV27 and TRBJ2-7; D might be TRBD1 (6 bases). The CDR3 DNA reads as TGTGCCAGCAGTTTAGGGACATCCTTCTACGAGCAGTACTTC. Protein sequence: CASSLGTSFYEQYF.